This TCR beta chain was retrieved from a study of Ad26.COV2.S vaccination and SARS-CoV-2 variants. Here immunoSEQ multiplex PCR was the method, and the copy in TCRdb shows in-frame clones only, minus some. The data show under 300,000 clones, with around 85% seen just once and less than 3% held by the top ten. Treatment reported: roughly 20 received Ad26.COV2.S at low or high dose, single or two shots; about 5 received placebo; per-sample allocation not given. Sampling happened 63 days after the first vaccine or placebo injection. What was given as vaccine was an Ad26 vector encoding Wuhan-strain SARS-CoV-2 spike. The CDR3 runs 15 residues. V lost 5 bases and J lost 0; bases outside the gene matches: 6. The germline CDR1 and CDR2 sequences are SGHTA and FQGNSA.

The sample was peripheral blood, taken in a trial of Ad26.COV2.S vaccine versus placebo. This receptor was taken from a person aged 18-60 years who received the Ad26.COV2.S COVID-19 vaccine or a placebo. J is TRBJ2-7 and V is TRBV7-2; TRBD2 agrees at 8 bases. The CDR3 here is CASSRWSGSSYEQYF. The CDR3 DNA follows: TGTGCCAGCAGCCGTTGGAGCGGGAGCTCCTACGAGCAGTACTTC.